These T cell receptor beta chains were read from a single sample in a study of regulatory T cells in long-lasting Graves disease. TCRdb used MiXCR to reprocess the multiplex PCR reads, holding one entry per CDR3 protein. Of approximately 470,000 distinct CDR3 sequences listed, roughly 17% are singletons. The same data also contributed to another study, on T cells in Graves' hyperthyroidism and ophthalmopathy.

Sequenced material: peripheral blood mononuclear cells (PBMCs), taken at new diagnosis, from a patient treated with antithyroid drugs. The receptor source for this set is a man in his forties with Graves disease. Each CDR3 is given with its conserved first and last residue. A D gene is named only where the DNA matches it firmly. Not all rows give a size; the values are once, few, many and, for expanded clones, a class.

many	TRBV20-1	TRBJ2-7	TRBD1	TGCAGTGCTTCCGGGACAGATGCCTACGAGCAGTACTTC	CSASGTDAYEQYF
.	TRBV7-8	TRBJ2-7	.	TGTGCCAGCAGCTTTGATCTCAACTACGAGCAGTACTTC	CASSFDLNYEQYF
many	TRBV12-3/TRBV12-4	TRBJ2-7	.	TGTGCCAGCTCTACGTATACGATCTACGAGCAGTACTTC	CASSTYTIYEQYF
many	TRBV5-6	TRBJ1-2	.	TGTGCCAGCAGCTTTGGACGGGAACTCTATGGCTACACCTTC	CASSFGRELYGYTF
many	TRBV10-3	TRBJ2-7	TRBD1	TGTGCCATCAGTGAGTCGGCAGGGGGCTCCTACGAGCAGTACTTC	CAISESAGGSYEQYF
many	TRBV5-1	TRBJ2-1	TRBD1	TGCGCCAGCAACAATCCGGGACAGCTTTACAATGAGCAGTTCTTC	CASNNPGQLYNEQFF
.	TRBV10-3	TRBJ1-5	TRBD1	TGTGCCACCAGTGGACAGGGAGGGAATCAGCCCCAGCATTTT	CATSGQGGNQPQHF
few	TRBV6-1	TRBJ2-1	TRBD2	TGTGCCAGCAGTGAAGTTGTAGCGGGAGGGCAGAATGAGCAGTTCTTC	CASSEVVAGGQNEQFF
.	TRBV4-1	TRBJ1-1	.	TGCGCCAGCAGCCAACCGCGTGGCACTGAAGCTTTCTTT	CASSQPRGTEAFF
many	TRBV3-1	TRBJ1-6	.	TGTGCCAGCAGCCATTCGGGTCTGGAGGAAGCAGCCCTCCACTTT	CASSHSGLEEAALHF
few	TRBV30	TRBJ1-5	.	TGTGCCTGGAGTGTACCCCTCGTAACAGTAGCCCCAAATCAGCCCCAGCATTTT	CAWSVPLVTVAPNQPQHF
many	TRBV28	TRBJ2-7	TRBD2	TGTGCCAGCAGGTCAGCGGGAGTACTCTACGAGCAGTACTTC	CASRSAGVLYEQYF
.	TRBV5-4	TRBJ2-1	TRBD1	TGTGCCAGCAGCCCTACAGGGGTATCCTACAATGAGCAGTTCTTC	CASSPTGVSYNEQFF
.	TRBV12-3/TRBV12-4	TRBJ2-5	.	TGTGCCAGCGCTCCGGGTATAGTGGACCAGTACTTC	CASAPGIVDQYF
many	TRBV20-1	TRBJ2-7	TRBD1	TGCAGTGCTAGGGAGGTAGGGACAGTGCTCTACGAGCAGTACTTC	CSAREVGTVLYEQYF